This passage covers 22 T cell receptor beta chains from one sample sequenced in a study of shared clonotypes between healthy human individuals. TCRdb's copy holds only in-frame clones and misses some; the assay was immunoSEQ multiplex PCR. The top ten hold 0.36% of the sample, which has 2,500,000 or so clones, approximately 93% seen once. Sequenced sample: naive CD4+ T cells from PBMCs. Subset: CD45RA+ positively selected. The receptors come from a young man in good health. Some clones in this sample may be carry-over from other donors' samples.

V gene TRBV30 combines with J gene TRBJ2-1, with 12 positions matching TRBD2. J lost 8 bases, V lost 2 bases, and 4 bases had no gene match. CDR3 length: 14 residues. CDR1 and CDR2 from the germline V gene are GTSNPN and SVGIG (reference sequence). The CDR3 sequence: CAWSSLAGGYEQFF. Here the CDR3 DNA reads TGTGCCTGGAGTAGCCTAGCGGGAGGGTATGAGCAGTTCTTC.

V gene TRBV28 combines with J gene TRBJ2-7; D not certain. Germline V CDR1 and CDR2: MDHEN, SYDVKM. The CDR3 has 14 residues. V lost 6 bases and J lost 2, with 14 bases in between. Written as DNA, the CDR3 is TGTGCCAGCAGCCTTAACTCAGGCACCTACGAGCAGTACTTC. It specifies CASSLNSGTYEQYF.

This rearrangement joins TRBV5-1 to TRBJ2-2; perhaps TRBD1 as D (5 bases). This CDR3 has 15 residues. Germline V CDR1 and CDR2: SGHRS, YFSETQ. The germline V and J ends were trimmed by 7 bases and 5 bases, with 18 bases remaining between them. In nucleotides, the CDR3 is TGCGCCAGCGCACCGGTGCCAGGGTTTACCGGGGAGCTGTTTTTT. This sequence encodes CASAPVPGFTGELFF.

The CDR3 spells CASSLTSPGELFF. The CDR3, as DNA: TGTGCCAGCAGCTTGACATCCCCCGGGGAGCTGTTTTTT. The gene calls are TRBV5-8 and TRBJ2-2; D call uncertain. V was trimmed by 1 base and J by 6 bases, leaving 7 bases between them. The CDR3 covers 13 residues. Germline V CDR1 and CDR2: SGHTS, YDEGEE.

The J gene is TRBJ2-7, the V gene TRBV28; TRBD2 matches 9 bases. J was trimmed by 6 bases and V by 6 bases; bases with no gene match: 12. The germline V gene has CDR1 MDHEN and CDR2 SYDVKM. The CDR3 consists of 15 residues. The CDR3 reads CASSDLAGPPREQYF. The CDR3 DNA reads TGTGCCAGCAGCGACCTAGCGGGGCCCCCCCGCGAGCAGTACTTC.

A word on this clone: Other nucleotide sequences from this sample produce the same CDR3. J is TRBJ1-2 and V is TRBV27; 7 positions match TRBD1. CDR3 length: 13 amino acids. The J segment lost 4 bases and the V segment lost 5 bases, leaving 4 bases of the junction unmatched. CDR1 is MNHEY and CDR2 is SMNVEV in the germline V gene (reference sequence). The CDR3 nucleotides read TGTGCCAGCAGTCCCGACAGGGCCTATGGCTACACCTTC. Residues: CASSPDRAYGYTF.

V and J are TRBV5-1 and TRBJ2-1; 9 bases line up with TRBD1. V gave up 3 bases and J gave up 4 bases; unmatched junction bases: 8. The CDR3 has 16 amino acids. The germline V gene encodes CDR1 SGHRS and CDR2 YFSETQ. CDR3 in amino acids: CASSSLSGQGYNEQFF. The CDR3 nucleotides read TGCGCCAGCAGCTCCCTCAGCGGACAGGGGTACAATGAGCAGTTCTTC.

This clone was recorded only once. The sample holds other DNA sequences that translate to the same CDR3. The J gene is TRBJ2-7, the V gene TRBV2; no clear D. Trimming removed 2 bases from V and 5 bases from J, with 4 bases in between. The CDR3 is 11 residues long. The germline V gene has CDR1 SNHLY and CDR2 FYNNEI. CDR3 in amino acids: CASSESHEQYF. In nucleotides, the CDR3 is TGTGCCAGCAGTGAAAGTCACGAGCAGTACTTC.

The sample holds one count of this clone. This chain links TRBV27 with TRBJ1-3; D might be TRBD1 (5 bases). Germline V lookup: CDR1 MNHEY, CDR2 SMNVEV (reference sequence). This CDR3 comprises 15 residues. Trimming shortened V by 6 bases and J by 2 bases, and 14 bases separated the two germline ends. This chain's CDR3 is CASSTSRVAGNTIYF. CDR3 nucleotide sequence: TGTGCCAGCAGCACAAGCAGGGTAGCTGGAAACACCATATATTTT.

V is TRBV4-1 and J is TRBJ2-2, with no clear D. Germline CDR1 reads MGHRA; CDR2 reads YSYEKL. The CDR3 has 13 amino acids. Trimming removed 4 bases at V and 8 bases at J, with 11 bases between. The CDR3 DNA follows: TGCGCCAGCAGCCCCCCCTGGGGAGGGGAGCTGTTTTTT. Translation: CASSPPWGGELFF.

This clone was seen just once. This rearrangement joins TRBV5-1 to TRBJ2-2; either TRBD1 or TRBD2 may supply D (5 bases each). Germline V gene lookup returns CDR1 SGHRS and CDR2 YFSETQ. The CDR3 extends over 15 amino acids. Trimming cost V 3 bases and J 4 bases, with 13 bases left between them. CDR3 DNA sequence: TGCGCCAGCAGCTGGGACGCCGGGGCCACCGGGGAGCTGTTTTTT. It specifies CASSWDAGATGELFF.

The chain combines TRBV25-1 with TRBJ2-7, with 7 bases fitting TRBD1. This CDR3 comprises 14 residues. After removal of 6 bases from V and 1 base from J, the junction contained 6 bases not matched to a gene. Germline V gene data show CDR1 as MGHDK and CDR2 as SYGVNS. CDR3 region: CASRKGAGSYEQYF. The CDR3 DNA reads TGTGCCAGCAGGAAGGGGGCCGGTTCCTACGAGCAGTACTTC.

In the case of this clone: The sample carries other DNA sequences with the same CDR3. The chain combines TRBV6-1 with TRBJ2-5; D is ambiguous. V was shortened by 5 bases and J by 4 bases, with 8 bases between the two germline ends. Looked up from germline, CDR1 is MNHNS and CDR2 is SASEGT. The CDR3 spans 12 residues. The CDR3 DNA sequence: TGTGCCAGCAGTCGTCTGGGAGAGACCCAGTACTTC. It specifies CASSRLGETQYF.

The V call is TRBV2, the J call TRBJ2-1; the D gene is possibly TRBD1 (6 bases). Per germline, CDR1 SNHLY and CDR2 FYNNEI. Deletions cut 7 bases from V and 10 bases from J, with 14 bases between. The CDR3 has 12 residues. The CDR3 nucleotides are TGTGCCAGCACCTACGTAACAGGGGAGCAGTTCTTC. This encodes CASTYVTGEQFF.

This clone showed up just once. V is TRBV29-1 and J is TRBJ2-7, with D perhaps given as TRBD1 or TRBD2 (5 bases each). CDR1 SQVTM and CDR2 ANQGSEA come from the germline V gene. Trimming cost V 4 bases and J 9 bases, with 22 bases left between them. This CDR3 comprises 14 residues. CDR3 protein: CSVGSDRDEIRQYF. Written as DNA, the CDR3 is TGCAGCGTTGGGTCCGATAGGGACGAGATCAGGCAGTACTTC.

A word on this clone: Other DNA sequences in this sample translate to the same CDR3. The rearrangement joins TRBV7-2 to TRBJ2-5, with D maybe TRBD2 (5 bases). Looked up from germline, CDR1 is SGHTA and CDR2 is FQGNSA. This CDR3 contains 13 residues. The germline V and J ends were trimmed by 5 bases and 1 base, with 8 bases remaining between them. CDR3 coding DNA: TGTGCCAGCAGCCCCAGCGGCCAAGAGACCCAGTACTTC. Translating gives CASSPSGQETQYF.

The chain combines TRBV14 with TRBJ2-3, with D possibly being TRBD2 (6 bases). Trimming cost V 8 bases and J 0 bases, with 6 bases left between them. The CDR3 covers 12 residues. The germline gives CDR1 SGHDN, CDR2 FVKESK. The CDR3 nucleotides read TGTGCCAGCGGGGGGAGCACAGATACGCAGTATTTT. Encoded protein: CASGGSTDTQYF.

There are a few counts of this clone. The gene calls are TRBV6-1 and TRBJ2-6; the D is unclear. Germline values: CDR1 MNHNS, CDR2 SASEGT. The CDR3 totals 14 residues. V was pared by 8 bases and J by 5 bases, with 13 bases between. CDR3 protein: CASGRQDRANVLTF. DNA of the CDR3: TGTGCCAGCGGGCGGCAGGACCGGGCCAACGTCCTGACTTTC.

The chain couples TRBV5-4 to TRBJ2-6, with 7 nucleotides matching TRBD1. CDR3 length equals 17 residues. Trimming at V came to 0 bases and at J to 1 base, leaving 4 bases not matched to a gene. Germline V gene sequence: CDR1 SGHNT, CDR2 YYREEE (reference sequence). CDR3 in amino acids: CASSLGQGRSGANVLTF. The CDR3 coding sequence is TGTGCCAGCAGCTTGGGACAGGGCCGATCTGGGGCCAACGTCCTGACTTTC. The whole variable domain, remainder taken from reference TRBV5-4 and TRBJ2-6, is ETGVTQSPTHLIKTRGQQVTLRCSSQSGHNTVSWYQQALGQGPQFIFQYYREEENGRGNFPPRFSGLQFPNYSSELNVNALELDDSALYLCASSLGQGRSGANVLTFGAGSRLTVL.

The V and J genes are TRBV29-1 and TRBJ2-3; tentatively, D is TRBD1 or TRBD2 (5 bases each). The CDR3 is made up of 14 amino acids. CDR1 is SQVTM, CDR2 ANQGSEA, per germline. CDR3 sequence: CGTSPGAHTDTQYF. The CDR3 region has the DNA TGCGGAACTTCCCCCGGGGCCCACACAGATACGCAGTATTTT.

The table lists this clone with a few counts. The gene calls are TRBV19 and TRBJ1-5, with D perhaps TRBD1 (5 bases). Germline CDR1 is LNHDA and CDR2 is SQIVND (reference sequence). Between the trimmed V and J ends, which lost 4 bases and 2 bases, there was a span of 15 bases. The CDR3 covers 16 residues. The DNA for the CDR3 is TGTGCCAGTAGTACGCAGGGACTTTGGGGCAATCAGCCCCAGCATTTT. Its translation: CASSTQGLWGNQPQHF.

The chain couples TRBV10-3 to TRBJ2-3, with 11 bases fitting TRBD2. V shed 8 bases and J 4 bases; nucleotides not matched to a gene: 8. Per germline, CDR1 ENHRY and CDR2 SYGVKD. The CDR3 totals 15 residues. CDR3 DNA sequence: TGTGCCATCCAAACTAGCGGGAGTGGGCCAGATACGCAGTATTTT. It translates to CAIQTSGSGPDTQYF.